This record covers a single T cell receptor beta chain. What it binds is unknown. This sample was included in a study of beta chain features in type 1 diabetes. Study-level findings and limits: Using cDNA template may skew counts toward highly expressing activated cells.

This CDR3 region has 14 residues. V trimming: 4 bases; J trimming: 8 bases; junction bases outside the gene matches: 9. Germline CDR1 is SGHRS and CDR2 is YFSETQ. As every portion of the isolated RNA was reverse transcribed, the sequencing read expressed TCRB transcripts. Sequenced by immunoSEQ multiplex PCR; TCRdb stores in-frame clones only, minus some. The sample carries 300,000 to 350,000 clones, roughly a fifth recorded once. The clonotype was recovered from a woman between 18 and 30 years old in good health. The rearrangement joins TRBV5-1 to TRBJ1-2; 9 nucleotides line up with TRBD1. Specimen: naive CD4+ T cells from blood. The CDR3 nucleotides read TGCGCCAGCAGCACCCGGACAGGGGTTGAAGGCTACACCTTC. Its protein is CASSTRTGVEGYTF.